This T cell receptor beta chain was observed in a study of shared T cell receptors in the human thymus. The data were produced by immunoSEQ multiplex PCR, yet TCRdb's version contains in-frame clones alone and is incomplete. Among about 500,000 clones listed, about four fifths were seen once. J was trimmed by 5 bases and V by 3 bases; bases with no gene match: 6. The CDR3 spans 14 residues. Per the germline V gene, CDR1 is SGHDT and CDR2 is YYEEEE. These data are also associated with another study on human thymus T cells. That investigation notes: Thymic resections from corrective heart surgery supplied the tissue. Repertoires from thymus and blood appeared to show biased V and J gene usage. Related research reported highly overlapping thymic repertoires among unrelated individuals.

The specimen sequenced was thymocytes. The chain combines TRBV5-6 with TRBJ2-5; 8 nucleotides agree with TRBD1. The TCR sequence derives from a boy under two years old with a congenital heart defect. CDR3 sequence reads: CASSSQGAGETQYF. CDR3 in DNA: TGTGCCAGCAGCTCCCAGGGGGCTGGGGAGACCCAGTACTTC.